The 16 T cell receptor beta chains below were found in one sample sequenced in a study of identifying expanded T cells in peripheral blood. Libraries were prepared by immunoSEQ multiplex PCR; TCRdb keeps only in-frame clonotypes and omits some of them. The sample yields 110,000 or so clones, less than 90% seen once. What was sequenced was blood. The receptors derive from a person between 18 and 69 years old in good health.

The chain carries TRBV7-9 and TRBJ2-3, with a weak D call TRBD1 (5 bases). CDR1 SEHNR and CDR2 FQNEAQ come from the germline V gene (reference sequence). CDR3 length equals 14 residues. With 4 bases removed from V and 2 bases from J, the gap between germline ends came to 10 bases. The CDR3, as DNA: TGTGCCAGCAGCTCAAGACAGCCCACAGATACGCAGTATTTT. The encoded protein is CASSSRQPTDTQYF.

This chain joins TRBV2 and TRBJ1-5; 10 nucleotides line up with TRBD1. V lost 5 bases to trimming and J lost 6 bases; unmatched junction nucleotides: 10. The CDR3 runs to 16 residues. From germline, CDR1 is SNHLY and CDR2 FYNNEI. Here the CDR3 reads CASSRDRGGVGQPQHF. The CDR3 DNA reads TGTGCCAGCAGTAGGGACAGGGGAGGAGTGGGTCAGCCCCAGCATTTT.

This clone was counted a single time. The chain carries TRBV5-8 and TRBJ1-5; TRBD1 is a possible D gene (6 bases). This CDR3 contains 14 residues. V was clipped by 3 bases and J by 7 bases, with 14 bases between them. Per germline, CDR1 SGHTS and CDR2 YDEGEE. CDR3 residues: CASSSSGVRQPQHF. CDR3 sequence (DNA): TGTGCCAGCAGCTCGTCAGGGGTAAGGCAGCCCCAGCATTTT.

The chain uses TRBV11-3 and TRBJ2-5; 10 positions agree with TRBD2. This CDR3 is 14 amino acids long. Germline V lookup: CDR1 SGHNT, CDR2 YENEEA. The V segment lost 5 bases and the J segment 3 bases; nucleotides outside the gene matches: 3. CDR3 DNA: TGTGCCAGCAGCCCCGGGACTAGCGAAGAGACCCAGTACTTC. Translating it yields CASSPGTSEETQYF.

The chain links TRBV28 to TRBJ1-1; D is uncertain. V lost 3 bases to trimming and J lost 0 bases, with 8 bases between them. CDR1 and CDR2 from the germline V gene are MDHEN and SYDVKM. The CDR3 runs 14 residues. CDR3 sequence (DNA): TGTGCCAGCAGTTTGCCCGTCATGAACACTGAAGCTTTCTTT. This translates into CASSLPVMNTEAFF.

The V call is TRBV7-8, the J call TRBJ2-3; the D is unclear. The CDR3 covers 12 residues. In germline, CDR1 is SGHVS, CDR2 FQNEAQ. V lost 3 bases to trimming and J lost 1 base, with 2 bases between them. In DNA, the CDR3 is TGTGCCAGCAGCTTGCGCACAGATACGCAGTATTTT. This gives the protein CASSLRTDTQYF.

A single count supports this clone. The CDR3 coding sequence is TGCAGCGGGGGGCCCCGCGGAGAGCAGTACTTC. This sequence encodes CSGGPRGEQYF. The chain couples TRBV29-1 to TRBJ2-7; D perhaps matches TRBD1 (6 bases). The CDR3 totals 11 residues. The V end lost 7 bases, the J end lost 7 bases, and 14 bases lay between the germline ends. Germline V gene data show CDR1 as SQVTM and CDR2 as ANQGSEA.

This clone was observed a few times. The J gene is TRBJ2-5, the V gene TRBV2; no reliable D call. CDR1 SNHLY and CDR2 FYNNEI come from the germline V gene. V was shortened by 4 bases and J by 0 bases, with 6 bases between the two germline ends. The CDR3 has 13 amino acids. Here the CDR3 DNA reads TGTGCCAGCAGTGGGGAATACCAAGAGACCCAGTACTTC. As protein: CASSGEYQETQYF.

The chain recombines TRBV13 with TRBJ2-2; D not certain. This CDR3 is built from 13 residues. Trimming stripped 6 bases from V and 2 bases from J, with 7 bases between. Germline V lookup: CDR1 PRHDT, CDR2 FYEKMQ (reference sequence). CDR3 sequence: CASSPFNTGELFF. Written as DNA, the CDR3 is TGTGCCAGCAGTCCGTTCAACACCGGGGAGCTGTTTTTT. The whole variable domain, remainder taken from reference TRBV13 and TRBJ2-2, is AAGVIQSPRHLIKEKRETATLKCYPIPRHDTVYWYQQGPGQDPQFLISFYEKMQSDKGSIPDRFSAQQFSDYHSELNMSSLELGDSALYFCASSPFNTGELFFGEGSRLTVL.

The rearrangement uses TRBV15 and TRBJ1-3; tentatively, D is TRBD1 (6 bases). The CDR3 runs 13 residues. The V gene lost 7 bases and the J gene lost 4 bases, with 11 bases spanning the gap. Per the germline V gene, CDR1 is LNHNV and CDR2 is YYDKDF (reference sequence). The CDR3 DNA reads TGTGCCACCAAGGAGGGGGGCGGAAACACCATATATTTT. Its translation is CATKEGGGNTIYF.

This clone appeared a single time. The CDR3 spells CASSQDRSPGDTQYF. The CDR3 region has the DNA TGTGCCAGCAGCCAAGATCGGTCCCCAGGGGATACGCAGTATTTT. This rearrangement joins TRBV4-2 to TRBJ2-3; weak D call: TRBD1 (5 bases). From germline, CDR1 is LGHNA and CDR2 YNFKEQ. This CDR3 comprises 15 residues. Trimming left V 0 bases short and J 6 bases short, with 13 bases between.

CDR3 nucleotide sequence: TGTGCCAGCAGCTTGTATCTCGGGACAGGGGCCACAGATACGCAGTATTTT. Protein sequence: CASSLYLGTGATDTQYF. The chain recombines TRBV7-9 with TRBJ2-3, with TRBD1 matching over 10 bases. CDR1 SEHNR and CDR2 FQNEAQ come from the germline V gene (reference sequence). V shed 3 bases, J shed 2 bases, and the junction held 8 bases outside the gene matches. The CDR3 has 17 residues.

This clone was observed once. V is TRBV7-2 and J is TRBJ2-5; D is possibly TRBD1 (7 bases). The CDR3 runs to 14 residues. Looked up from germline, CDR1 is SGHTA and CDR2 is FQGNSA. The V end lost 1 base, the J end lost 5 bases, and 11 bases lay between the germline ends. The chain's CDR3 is CASSLGPGGETQYF. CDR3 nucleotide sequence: TGTGCCAGCAGCTTAGGTCCAGGGGGGGAGACCCAGTACTTC.

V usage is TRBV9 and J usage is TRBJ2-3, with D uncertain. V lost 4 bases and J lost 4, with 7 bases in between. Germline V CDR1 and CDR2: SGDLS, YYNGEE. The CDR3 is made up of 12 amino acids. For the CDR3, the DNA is TGTGCCAGCAGCTTCGTGGCAGATACGCAGTATTTT. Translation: CASSFVADTQYF.

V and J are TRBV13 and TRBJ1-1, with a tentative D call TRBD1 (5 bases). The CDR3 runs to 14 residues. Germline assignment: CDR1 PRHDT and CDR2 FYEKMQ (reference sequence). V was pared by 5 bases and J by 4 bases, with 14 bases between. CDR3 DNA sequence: TGTGCCAGCAGCATCGGGACCTTGGGCACTGAAGCTTTCTTT. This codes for CASSIGTLGTEAFF.

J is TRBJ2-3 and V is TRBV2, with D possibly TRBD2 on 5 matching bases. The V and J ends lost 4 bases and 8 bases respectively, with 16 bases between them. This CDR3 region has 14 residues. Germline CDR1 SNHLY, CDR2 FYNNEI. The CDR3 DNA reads TGTGCCAGCAGTGCACTAGGGCCCCACCCTACGCAGTATTTT. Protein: CASSALGPHPTQYF.